These 9 T cell receptor beta chains share one sample of origin, sequenced in a study of radiotherapy plus CTLA-4 blockade in lung cancer. This table comes from immunoSEQ multiplex PCR, and its TCRdb copy is limited to in-frame clones, with some not included. This sample yields about 91,000 clones, of which roughly 70% are seen a single time; roughly an eighth belongs to the top ten. Material: peripheral blood, obtained from a patient treated with radiotherapy plus ipilimumab. These receptor sequences come from a human donor with non-small cell lung cancer that progressed on radiotherapy plus ipilimumab.

V and J are TRBV6-5 and TRBJ2-7; 11 nucleotides match TRBD2. V shed 4 bases, J shed 2 bases, and the junction held 4 bases outside the gene matches. In germline, CDR1 is MNHEY, CDR2 SVGAGI. The CDR3 is 15 residues long. CDR3 sequence: CASSWRLAGPYEQYF. Here the CDR3 DNA reads TGTGCCAGCAGTTGGAGACTAGCGGGACCCTACGAGCAGTACTTC.

This clone was recorded once. Other DNA variants within this sample encode the same CDR3. The chain joins TRBV5-1 to TRBJ2-2, with TRBD1 as a possible D gene (6 bases). This CDR3 spans 14 amino acids. CDR1 and CDR2 (germline): SGHRS, YFSETQ. V was trimmed by 5 bases and J by 5 bases, leaving 13 bases between them. DNA of the CDR3: TGCGCCAGCAGAAACACAGGGAGTACCGGGGAGCTGTTTTTT. Protein: CASRNTGSTGELFF.

This chain joins TRBV29-1 and TRBJ2-1; D might be TRBD2 (5 bases). Trimming removed 0 bases at V and 4 bases at J, with 13 bases between. The germline V gene encodes CDR1 SQVTM and CDR2 ANQGSEA. The CDR3 runs 15 residues. The CDR3 bases are TGCAGCGTTGAAGATTCCGGGAATGGGTACAATGAGCAGTTCTTC. Translated, it gives CSVEDSGNGYNEQFF.

The V call is TRBV10-3, the J call TRBJ1-5; D is possibly TRBD1 (6 bases). V lost 3 bases and J lost 4, with 16 bases in between. Germline V gene data show CDR1 as ENHRY and CDR2 as SYGVKD. CDR3 size: 16 residues. The CDR3 is CAISDPGRGANQPQHF. The DNA for the CDR3 is TGTGCCATCAGTGACCCGGGGAGGGGGGCGAATCAGCCCCAGCATTTT.

This clone was found a few times. The chain uses TRBV7-9 and TRBJ1-1, with D maybe TRBD1 (5 bases). Germline values: CDR1 SEHNR, CDR2 FQNEAQ (reference sequence). Trimming removed 3 bases at V and 0 bases at J, with 8 bases between. This CDR3 region has 14 residues. The CDR3 loop is CASSFHRMNTEAFF. The DNA for the CDR3 is TGTGCCAGCAGCTTTCACAGGATGAACACTGAAGCTTTCTTT.

Only a few counts were recorded for this clone. The chain uses TRBV7-9 and TRBJ2-1; D unclear. Germline V lookup: CDR1 SEHNR, CDR2 FQNEAQ (reference sequence). V was cut by 3 bases and J by 13 bases, with 10 bases left in between. CDR3 length: 11 residues. CDR3 DNA sequence: TGTGCCAGCAGCTTCGACGAAGACCAGTTCTTC. Protein product: CASSFDEDQFF.

V usage is TRBV7-2 and J usage is TRBJ1-4; 10 nucleotides agree with TRBD1. Germline trimming cut 4 bases from V and 8 bases from J; bases unmatched to any gene: 7. Germline-derived CDR1 and CDR2 are SGHTA and FQGNSA. The CDR3 totals 15 residues. CDR3 amino acids: CASSSWTGGNEKLFF. CDR3 coding DNA: TGTGCCAGCAGCTCCTGGACAGGGGGTAACGAAAAACTGTTTTTT.

CDR3: CASSLPRGTGTDTQYF. The CDR3 DNA sequence: TGTGCCAGCAGTTTACCCAGGGGGACTGGCACAGATACGCAGTATTTT. The rearrangement joins TRBV5-4 to TRBJ2-3; D might be TRBD1 (7 bases). This CDR3 is 16 amino acids long. V dropped 5 bases and J dropped 1 base, with 17 bases sitting between them. The germline CDR1 and CDR2 sequences are SGHNT and YYREEE (reference sequence).

The chain carries TRBV2 and TRBJ2-1; 11 nucleotides agree with TRBD2. The length of the CDR3 is 14 residues. The V gene's germline CDR1 is SNHLY and CDR2 FYNNEI. V was pared by 2 bases and J by 7 bases, with 1 base of the junction left unmatched. The CDR3 is CASSELAGGNEQFF. In DNA, the CDR3 is TGTGCCAGCAGTGAACTAGCGGGAGGAAATGAGCAGTTCTTC.